Following are 14 T cell receptor beta chains from one sample sequenced in a study of CD4 T cells in relation to SARS-CoV-2 and coronaviruses. TCRdb keeps only in-frame clones here, not all; method: immunoSEQ multiplex PCR. The profile shows just over 15,000 clones, 76% of them singletons. Their recognized antigens are unknown. Unexposed donor CD4+ T cells date from about 2011-2019, before the COVID-19 pandemic. CD4+ T cells were isolated from the cells after 10 days of culture. The sample consisted of CD4+ T cells from PBMCs, cultured in vitro. The source is a human donor in good health.

This rearrangement joins TRBV6-1 to TRBJ1-3, with 10 bases identical to TRBD1. In germline, CDR1 is MNHNS, CDR2 SASEGT. Trimming cost V 4 bases and J 1 base; bases outside gene matches: 7. The length of the CDR3 is 17 residues. The DNA for the CDR3 is TGTGCCAGCAGTGGTCCGGGACAGGGGTTATCTGGAAACACCATATATTTT. This gives the protein CASSGPGQGLSGNTIYF.

This chain uses TRBV6-2 or TRBV6-3 with TRBJ2-7, with a weak D call TRBD1 (6 bases). The CDR3 extends over 15 amino acids. The germline V gene has CDR1 MNHEY and CDR2 SVGEGT. V was shortened by 5 bases and J by 0 bases, with 14 bases between the two germline ends. Written as DNA, the CDR3 is TGTGCCAGCAGTCGGCGGACAGACAGCTCCTACGAGCAGTACTTC. This codes for CASSRRTDSSYEQYF.

The chain combines TRBV29-1 with TRBJ2-3; weak D call: TRBD2 (5 bases). Germline V gene sequence: CDR1 SQVTM, CDR2 ANQGSEA. The germline V and J ends were trimmed by 2 bases and 4 bases, with 13 bases remaining between them. This CDR3 contains 14 residues. The CDR3, as DNA: TGCAGCGTTGAACGTGGACTTTCCTCAGATACGCAGTATTTT. This gives the protein CSVERGLSSDTQYF.

The chain couples TRBV29-1 to TRBJ1-2; D is possibly TRBD1 (5 bases). Trimming removed 4 bases at V and 3 bases at J, with 12 bases between. The V gene's germline CDR1 is SQVTM and CDR2 ANQGSEA. The CDR3 runs to 13 residues. The CDR3 sequence is CSVGDRRDYGYTF. CDR3 sequence (DNA): TGCAGCGTTGGTGACAGACGGGACTATGGCTACACCTTC.

The J gene is TRBJ1-5, the V gene TRBV28; tentatively, D is TRBD1 (6 bases). Germline values: CDR1 MDHEN, CDR2 SYDVKM. The V end was cut by 3 bases, the J end by 6 bases, with 18 bases between. The length of the CDR3 is 16 residues. The CDR3 DNA sequence: TGTGCCAGCAGTTTGGGGACGTACAGGGATGGTCAGCCCCAGCATTTT. Translation gives CASSLGTYRDGQPQHF.

The chain combines TRBV2 with TRBJ1-3, with D unresolved. V was pared by 3 bases and J by 3 bases, with 6 bases between. This CDR3 comprises 13 residues. CDR1 is SNHLY, CDR2 FYNNEI, per germline. The CDR3 loop is CASSESVGNTIYF. The CDR3 nucleotides read TGTGCCAGCAGTGAGTCTGTTGGAAACACCATATATTTT.

The chain couples TRBV19 to TRBJ2-3; D uncertain. Germline loops: CDR1 LNHDA, CDR2 SQIVND (reference sequence). V lost 6 bases to trimming and J lost 4 bases, with 14 bases between them. There are 14 residues in the CDR3. The CDR3 loop is CASSVNPRADTQYF. CDR3 DNA: TGTGCCAGTAGCGTCAATCCTCGGGCAGATACGCAGTATTTT.

This chain connects TRBV5-1 to TRBJ2-1; 9 bases are shared with TRBD1. The CDR3 contains 15 residues. V lost 0 bases to trimming and J lost 8 bases; unmatched junction nucleotides: 6. CDR1 and CDR2 (germline): SGHRS, YFSETQ. For the CDR3, the DNA is TGCGCCAGCAGCTTGGGGGGGACAGGGTTGGATGAGCAGTTCTTC. Protein sequence: CASSLGGTGLDEQFF. Complete variable domain (other parts from reference TRBV5-1 and TRBJ2-1): KAGVTQTPRYLIKTRGQQVTLSCSPISGHRSVSWYQQTPGQGLQFLFEYFSETQRNKGNFPGRFSGRQFSNSRSEMNVSTLELGDSALYLCASSLGGTGLDEQFFGPGTRLTVL.

This clone was seen only once. V and J are TRBV21-1 and TRBJ1-2. TRBV21-1 is assigned pseudogene status. The CDR3 sequence is 18 residues long. CDR3 sequence (DNA): TGTGCCAGCAGCAAAGGGAAATTCCGAGGGGCAGACCAAAATGGCTACACCTTC. Its protein is CASSKGKFRGADQNGYTF.

The chain links TRBV24-1 to TRBJ1-5; D unresolved. This CDR3 has 13 amino acids. Germline CDR1 is KGHDR and CDR2 is SFDVKD. V lost 9 bases to trimming and J lost 0 bases, with 8 bases between them. CDR3 residues: CATGVDSNQPQHF. CDR3 DNA sequence: TGTGCCACCGGAGTTGATAGCAATCAGCCCCAGCATTTT.

The V and J genes are TRBV2 and TRBJ2-7; 10 nucleotides line up with TRBD1. The length of the CDR3 is 11 residues. The V segment lost 6 bases and the J segment 7 bases; nucleotides outside the gene matches: 0. Germline CDR1 SNHLY, CDR2 FYNNEI. CDR3 DNA: TGTGCCAGCAGGGGACAGGGGGAGCAGTACTTC. It codes for CASRGQGEQYF. The variable domain in full, completed from reference TRBV2 and TRBJ2-7, reads EPEVTQTPSHQVTQMGQEVILRCVPISNHLYFYWYRQILGQKVEFLVSFYNNEISEKSEIFDDQFSVERPDGSNFTLKIRSTKLEDSAMYFCASRGQGEQYFGPGTRLTVT.

This chain joins TRBV5-8 and TRBJ1-2; TRBD1 is a possible D gene (5 bases). Germline V gene lookup returns CDR1 SGHTS and CDR2 YDEGEE. The V gene lost 7 bases and the J gene lost 8 bases, with 24 bases spanning the gap. This CDR3 is 15 amino acids long. The CDR3 protein is CASSPRGARSRGYTF. The CDR3 coding sequence is TGTGCCAGCTCCCCCCGAGGGGCGCGGAGTAGAGGCTACACCTTC.

This chain links TRBV28 with TRBJ2-3; D not certain. CDR1 is MDHEN and CDR2 is SYDVKM in the germline V gene. V was pared by 3 bases and J by 3 bases, with 10 bases between. The CDR3 length is 14 residues. CDR3 sequence reads: CASSLTISTDTQYF. The CDR3 region has the DNA TGTGCCAGCAGTTTGACCATATCAACAGATACGCAGTATTTT.

CDR3 sequence reads: CASKLAGVRTDTQYF. The DNA of the CDR3 is TGTGCCAGCAAACTAGCGGGAGTCCGCACAGATACGCAGTATTTT. The V gene is TRBV2, the J gene TRBJ2-3; 11 bases match TRBD2. V trimming: 7 bases; J trimming: 1 base; junction bases outside the gene matches: 4. The CDR3 runs to 15 residues. Germline V gene lookup returns CDR1 SNHLY and CDR2 FYNNEI.